This entry is about one TCR beta chain. Antigen unknown. This sample was taken from a study of cytomegalovirus exposure and HLA in healthy donors. Study observations and caveats: In a later analysis, TCR association rates varied by HLA locus: DRB1 most, HLA-C fewest.

The PCR was carried out with 60 Vbeta primers and 13 Jbeta primers. The table came from immunoSEQ multiplex PCR; TCRdb's copy has only in-frame clones and leaves some out. The repertoire consists of around 180,000 clones, with 81% occurring once and the leading ten covering more than 1.5%. V shed 6 bases and J shed 0 bases, with 8 bases lying between them. The CDR3 is made up of 14 amino acids. Germline V gene data show CDR1 as MNHNS and CDR2 as SASEGT. The clonotype comes from a man aged 18 to 29 in good health and CMV-seronegative. The sequenced sample consisted of PBMCs. This chain links TRBV6-1 with TRBJ2-2, with D possibly being TRBD1 (5 bases). The CDR3 nucleotides are TGTGCCAGCAGACAGACAGCGAACACCGGGGAGCTGTTTTTT. Translated, it gives CASRQTANTGELFF.